What follows is one TCR beta chain and its context. Its target is not known. This may stem from a read error, because a much larger clone lies one nucleotide away. The data originate from a study of CD8+CD57+ T cells in acquired aplastic anemia. Turning to the study itself: The study obtained an average of 3.2 ug of DNA from sorted CD4+ and CD8+ cells. Whole-study results and caveats: Overlap between patients and controls comprised some 31 CD8+ CDR3 sequences. For CD8+ Simpson's diversity, patients and controls showed no significant difference.

CDR1 is SGHRS, CDR2 YFSETQ, per germline. V was clipped by 4 bases and J by 4 bases, with 11 bases between them. The CDR3 is 13 amino acids. The use of genomic DNA as template underpinned the TCR beta VDJ and CDR3 profiling. TCRdb reanalysed the reads using MiXCR and keeps one entry per CDR3 protein. This table has 65,000 or so distinct CDR3 sequences, around 55% appearing once. The chain links TRBV5-1 to TRBJ2-5, with D hard to call. The sample comprised sorted CD4+, CD8+, or CD8+CD57+ T cells (not recorded which) from PBMCs. The TCR originated in a human donor in good health, serving as a control. The CDR3 here is CASSLSGRETQYF. Written as DNA, the CDR3 is TGCGCCAGCAGCCTGAGTGGCAGAGAGACCCAGTACTTC.